This TCR beta chain originates from a study of beta chain features in type 1 diabetes. Study overall: Sorted cells from all samples, numbering roughly 100 million, were examined. Regarding the study as a whole: TCRB CDR3s from Type 1 diabetes patients were moderately but significantly shorter in all four CD4+ subsets.

This clone occurred a few times. As yet, its antigen is unknown. Every isolated RNA sample was fully reverse transcribed, so sequencing captured expressed TCRB transcripts. This table comes from immunoSEQ multiplex PCR, and its TCRdb copy is limited to in-frame clones, with some not included. The sample yields roughly 700,000 clones, 10% to 15% seen once. Germline CDR1 and CDR2: SGHNT and YYREEE (reference sequence). CDR3 size: 12 residues. Trimming stripped 4 bases from V and 8 bases from J, with 9 bases between. The chain joins TRBV5-4 to TRBJ1-4; D not certain. The origin of this receptor is a man between 18 and 29 years old with type 1 diabetes. Material for sequencing was naive CD4+ T cells from blood. CDR3 loop: CASSASGEKLFF. The DNA for the CDR3 is TGTGCCAGCAGCGCCTCGGGGGAAAAACTGTTTTTT.